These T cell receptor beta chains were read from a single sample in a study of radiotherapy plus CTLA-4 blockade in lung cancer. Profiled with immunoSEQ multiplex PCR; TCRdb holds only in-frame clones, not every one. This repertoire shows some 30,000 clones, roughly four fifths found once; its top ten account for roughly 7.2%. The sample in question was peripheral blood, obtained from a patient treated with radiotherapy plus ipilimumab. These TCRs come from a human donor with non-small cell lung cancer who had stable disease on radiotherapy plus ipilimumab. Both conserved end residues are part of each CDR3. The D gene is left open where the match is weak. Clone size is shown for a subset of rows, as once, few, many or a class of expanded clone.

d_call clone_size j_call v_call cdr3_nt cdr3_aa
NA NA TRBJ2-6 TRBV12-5 TGTGCTAGTGGTGCATCGTCAGGACAAAGTCGGGCCAACGTCCTGACTTTC CASGASSGQSRANVLTF
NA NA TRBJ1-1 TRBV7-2 TGTGCCAGCAGAAAACAGGGTTCTGAAGCTTTCTTT CASRKQGSEAFF
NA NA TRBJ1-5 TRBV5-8 TGTGCCAGCAGCGCGGGACAAGGAAATCAGCCCCAGCATTTT CASSAGQGNQPQHF
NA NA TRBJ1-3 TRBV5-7 TGTGCCAGCAGCTTACCCTCGTATGGAAGGGGGGAAAACACCATATATTTT CASSLPSYGRGENTIYF
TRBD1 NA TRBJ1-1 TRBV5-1 TGCGCCAGCAGCTCTGCTCAGGGGGCAAGAGGGACTGAAGCTTTCTTT CASSSAQGARGTEAFF
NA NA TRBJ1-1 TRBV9 TGTGCCAGCAGCGTAGATGGCGGGGCATCGAACACTGAAGCTTTCTTT CASSVDGGASNTEAFF
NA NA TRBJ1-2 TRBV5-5 TGTGCCAGCAGCCCCGGAGGGTCGGCCAACTATGGCTACACCTTC CASSPGGSANYGYTF
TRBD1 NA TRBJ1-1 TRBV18 TGTGCCAGCTCACCTACAGGGGGCCCTGAAGCTTTCTTT CASSPTGGPEAFF
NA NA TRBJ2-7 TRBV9 TGTGCCAGCAGCGGACCCGGGACCAGAGGGTTCGACGAGCAGTACTTC CASSGPGTRGFDEQYF
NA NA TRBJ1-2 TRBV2 TGTGCCAGCAGTGGGGCGGGGGTGGACTATGGCTACACCTTC CASSGAGVDYGYTF
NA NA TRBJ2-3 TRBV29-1 TGCAGCGTTGGGAGCAATACGCAGTATTTT CSVGSNTQYF
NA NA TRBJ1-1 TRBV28 TGTGCCAGCAGTTTGGCTGGGGGGCTCACTGAAGCTTTCTTT CASSLAGGLTEAFF
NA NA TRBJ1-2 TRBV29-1 TGCAGCGTTGAAGATTCATTGTGGGCTGGGGGCTACACCTTC CSVEDSLWAGGYTF
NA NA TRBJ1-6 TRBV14 TGTGCCAGCAGCCAAGACACAGGGTGGTATTCACCCCTCCACTTT CASSQDTGWYSPLHF
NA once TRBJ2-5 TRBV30 TGTGCCTGGAGTGTTATTGGGGGTGGGGAGACCCAGTACTTC CAWSVIGGGETQYF
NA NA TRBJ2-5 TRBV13 TGTGCCAGCAGCCTTACCCAGGGGCGGACGGAGACCCAGTACTTC CASSLTQGRTETQYF
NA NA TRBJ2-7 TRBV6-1 TGTGCCAGCACTCCGGGACATGGTTCCTACGAGCAGTACTTC CASTPGHGSYEQYF